This TCR beta chain comes out of a study of blood T cell repertoires in COVID-19. Overall study: Spain, Italy and the United States supplied samples that represented acute and convalescent COVID-19. Nucleic acid was either cDNA or gDNA, and it came from T cells, B-cell-depleted T cells, or PBMCs.

Original analysis: It was from reference gene primer amplification that nucleated cell counts were estimated. Data came from immunoSEQ multiplex PCR; TCRdb stores just in-frame clones and leaves some out. The DNA was the basis for D and trimming; V, J and clone size are from that table. The sample lists hundreds of thousands of clones; around 90% were seen once. This CDR3 spans 15 amino acids. The J segment lost 3 bases and the V segment lost 1 base, leaving 2 bases of the junction unmatched. CDR1 and CDR2 from the germline V gene are LGHNT and FRNRAP. V gene TRBV12-5 combines with J gene TRBJ1-4; 7 bases align to TRBD1. This receptor was taken from an elderly man with acute or convalescent COVID-19. The sample comprised peripheral blood. The CDR3 nucleotides read TGTGCTAGTGGTTTGGGACAGGGATCTAATGAAAAACTGTTTTTT. Translated, it gives CASGLGQGSNEKLFF. The full variable domain, completed using reference TRBV12-5 and TRBJ1-4, is DARVTQTPRHKVTEMGQEVTMRCQPILGHNTVFWYRQTMMQGLELLAYFRNRAPLDDSGMPKDRFSAEMPDATLATLKIQPSEPRDSAVYFCASGLGQGSNEKLFFGSGTQLSVL.